This T cell receptor beta chain was identified in a study of blood T cell repertoires in COVID-19. Study-level information: Samples representing acute and convalescent COVID-19 were sourced from the United States, Italy and Spain. The analysed material was cDNA or gDNA that came from T cells, B-cell-depleted T cells, or PBMCs.

Germline V lookup: CDR1 SGHNT, CDR2 YYREEE (reference sequence). The junction had 7 bases not matched to a gene; V was cut back by 0 bases and J by 7 bases. The length of the CDR3 is 15 residues. The authors' processing: Researchers report that nucleated cell counts were estimated from reference gene primer amplification. This table comes from immunoSEQ multiplex PCR, and its TCRdb copy is limited to in-frame clones, with some not included. V and J calls plus clone size are reproduced from that table; the DNA served to infer D and trimming. The profile covers 200,000 to 250,000 clones, with about 90% appearing a single time and about 15% taken by the ten largest. Enrolled through a virtual design, the participants were between about 18 and 100 years of age and came from some 26 US areas.

The chain couples TRBV5-4 to TRBJ2-7; 10 bases are shared with TRBD1. The receptor was isolated from a woman between 45 and 60 years old with acute COVID-19. Sequenced: PBMCs or T cells enriched from blood (not recorded which). The CDR3 protein is CASSLGRTGGNEQYF. The CDR3 region has the DNA TGTGCCAGCAGCTTGGGAAGGACAGGGGGTAATGAGCAGTACTTC.